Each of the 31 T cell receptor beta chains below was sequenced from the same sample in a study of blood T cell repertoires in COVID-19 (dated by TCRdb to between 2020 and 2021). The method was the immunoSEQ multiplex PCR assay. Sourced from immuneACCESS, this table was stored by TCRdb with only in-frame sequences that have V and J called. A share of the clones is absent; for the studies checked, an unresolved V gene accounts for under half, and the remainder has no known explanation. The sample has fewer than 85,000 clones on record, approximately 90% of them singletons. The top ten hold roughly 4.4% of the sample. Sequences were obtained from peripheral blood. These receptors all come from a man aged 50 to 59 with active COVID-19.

The CDR3 bases are TGTGCCAGCAGTCAAGAGGGCCTCTCTGGAAACACCATATATTTT. It translates to CASSQEGLSGNTIYF. This rearrangement joins TRBV27 to TRBJ1-3; D is undetermined. V lost 5 bases to trimming and J lost 0 bases, with 11 bases between them. Germline V lookup: CDR1 MNHEY, CDR2 SMNVEV (reference sequence). The CDR3 runs to 15 residues.

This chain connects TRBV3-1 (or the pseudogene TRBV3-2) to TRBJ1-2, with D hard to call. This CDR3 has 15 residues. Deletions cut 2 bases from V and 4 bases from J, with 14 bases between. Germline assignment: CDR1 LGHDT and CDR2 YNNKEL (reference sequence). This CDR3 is CASSQSFQGVYGYTF. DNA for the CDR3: TGTGCCAGCAGCCAATCCTTCCAAGGAGTCTATGGCTACACCTTC.

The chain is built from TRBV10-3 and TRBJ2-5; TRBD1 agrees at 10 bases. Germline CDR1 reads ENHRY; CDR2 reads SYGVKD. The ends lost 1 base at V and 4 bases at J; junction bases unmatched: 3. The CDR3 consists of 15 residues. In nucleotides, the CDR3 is TGTGCCATCAGTGAGTGGGACAGGGGAGGAGAGACCCAGTACTTC. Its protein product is CAISEWDRGGETQYF.

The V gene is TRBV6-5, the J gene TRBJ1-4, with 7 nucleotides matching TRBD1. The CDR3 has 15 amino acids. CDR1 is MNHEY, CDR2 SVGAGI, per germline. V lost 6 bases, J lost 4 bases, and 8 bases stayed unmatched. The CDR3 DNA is TGTGCCAGCAGCCGCAACAGGGGACGTAATGAAAAACTGTTTTTT. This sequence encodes CASSRNRGRNEKLFF.

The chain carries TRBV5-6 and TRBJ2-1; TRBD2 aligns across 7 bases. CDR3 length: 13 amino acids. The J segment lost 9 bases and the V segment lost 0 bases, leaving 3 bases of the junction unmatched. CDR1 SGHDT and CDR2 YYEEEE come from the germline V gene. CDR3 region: CASSLAGGIEQFF. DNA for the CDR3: TGTGCCAGCAGCTTGGCGGGGGGAATTGAGCAGTTCTTC.

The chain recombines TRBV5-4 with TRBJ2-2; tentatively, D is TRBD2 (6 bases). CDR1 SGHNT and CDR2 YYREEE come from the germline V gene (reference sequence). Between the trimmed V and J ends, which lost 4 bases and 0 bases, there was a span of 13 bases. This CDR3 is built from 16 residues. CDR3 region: CASSPAGGANTGELFF. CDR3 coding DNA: TGTGCCAGCAGCCCGGCGGGCGGGGCGAACACCGGGGAGCTGTTTTTT.

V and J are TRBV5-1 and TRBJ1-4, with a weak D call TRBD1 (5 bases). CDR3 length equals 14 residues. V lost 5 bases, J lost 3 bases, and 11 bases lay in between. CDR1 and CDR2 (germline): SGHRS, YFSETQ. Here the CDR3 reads CASSIGGANEKLFF. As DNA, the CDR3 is TGCGCCAGCAGTATCGGGGGAGCTAATGAAAAACTGTTTTTT.

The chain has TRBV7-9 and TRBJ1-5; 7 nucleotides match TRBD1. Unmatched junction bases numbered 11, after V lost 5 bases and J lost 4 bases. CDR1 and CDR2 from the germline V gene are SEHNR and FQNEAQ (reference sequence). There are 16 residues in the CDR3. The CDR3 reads CASSLWDSGLNQPQHF. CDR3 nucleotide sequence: TGTGCCAGCAGCCTTTGGGACAGCGGATTAAATCAGCCCCAGCATTTT.

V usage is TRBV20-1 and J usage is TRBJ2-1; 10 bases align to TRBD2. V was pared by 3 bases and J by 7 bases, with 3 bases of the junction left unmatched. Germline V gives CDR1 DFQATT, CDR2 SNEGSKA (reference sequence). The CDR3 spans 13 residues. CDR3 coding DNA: TGCAGTGCTAGTGGGACTAGCGAAAATGAGCAGTTCTTC. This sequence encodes CSASGTSENEQFF.

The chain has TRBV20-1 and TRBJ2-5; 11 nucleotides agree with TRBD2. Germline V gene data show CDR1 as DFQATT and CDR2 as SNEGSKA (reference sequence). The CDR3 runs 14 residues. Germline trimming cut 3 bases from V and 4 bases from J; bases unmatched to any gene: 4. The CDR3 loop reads CSASDSGGVETQYF. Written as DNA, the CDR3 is TGCAGTGCTAGTGATAGCGGGGGGGTAGAGACCCAGTACTTC.

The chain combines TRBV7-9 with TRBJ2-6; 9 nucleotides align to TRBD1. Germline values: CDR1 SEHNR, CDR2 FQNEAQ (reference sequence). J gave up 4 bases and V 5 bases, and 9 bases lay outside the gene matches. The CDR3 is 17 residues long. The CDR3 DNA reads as TGTGCCAGCAGCCCCCCGGGACAGGGATCCGGGGCCAACGTCCTGACTTTC. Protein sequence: CASSPPGQGSGANVLTF.

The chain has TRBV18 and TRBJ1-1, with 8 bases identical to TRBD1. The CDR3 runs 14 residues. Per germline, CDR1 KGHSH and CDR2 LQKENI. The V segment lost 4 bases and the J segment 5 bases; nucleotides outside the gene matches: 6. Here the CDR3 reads CASSLGQGGTEAFF. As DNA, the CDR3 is TGTGCCAGCTCACTTGGACAGGGTGGAACTGAAGCTTTCTTT.

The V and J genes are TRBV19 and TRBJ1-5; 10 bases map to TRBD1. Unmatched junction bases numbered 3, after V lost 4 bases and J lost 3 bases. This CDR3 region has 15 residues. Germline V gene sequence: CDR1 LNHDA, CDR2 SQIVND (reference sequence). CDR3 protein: CASSTGQGFNQPQHF. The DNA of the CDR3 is TGTGCCAGTAGTACGGGACAGGGGTTCAATCAGCCCCAGCATTTT.

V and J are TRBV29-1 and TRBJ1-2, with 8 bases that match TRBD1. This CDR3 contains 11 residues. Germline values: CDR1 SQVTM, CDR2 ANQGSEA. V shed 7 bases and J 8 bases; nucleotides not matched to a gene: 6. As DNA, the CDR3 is TGCAGCGCCGAGCGACAGGGGGGCTACACCTTC. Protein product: CSAERQGGYTF.

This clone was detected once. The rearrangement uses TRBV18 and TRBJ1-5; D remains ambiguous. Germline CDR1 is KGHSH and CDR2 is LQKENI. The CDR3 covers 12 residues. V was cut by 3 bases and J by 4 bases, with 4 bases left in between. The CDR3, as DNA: TGTGCCAGCTCACCCAGGAATCAGCCCCAGCATTTT. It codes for CASSPRNQPQHF.

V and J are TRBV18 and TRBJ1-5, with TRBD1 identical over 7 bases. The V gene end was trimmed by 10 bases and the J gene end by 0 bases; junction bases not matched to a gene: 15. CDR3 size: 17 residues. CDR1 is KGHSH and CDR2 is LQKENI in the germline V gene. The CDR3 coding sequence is TGTGCCAACGCCCGACCCCCGGGACAGTCTAGCAATCAGCCCCAGCATTTT. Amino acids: CANARPPGQSSNQPQHF.

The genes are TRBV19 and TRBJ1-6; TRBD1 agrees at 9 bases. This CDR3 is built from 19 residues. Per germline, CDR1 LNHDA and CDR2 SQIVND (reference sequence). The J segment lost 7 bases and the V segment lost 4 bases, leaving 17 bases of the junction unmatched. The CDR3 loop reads CASSTGTGLPSPKNSPLHF. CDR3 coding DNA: TGTGCCAGTAGTACCGGGACAGGGCTTCCTTCTCCCAAAAATTCACCCCTCCACTTT. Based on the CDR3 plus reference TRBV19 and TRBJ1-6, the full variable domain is DGGITQSPKYLFRKEGQNVTLSCEQNLNHDAMYWYRQDPGQGLRLIYYSQIVNDFQKGDIAEGYSVSREKKESFPLTVTSAQKNPTAFYLCASSTGTGLPSPKNSPLHFGNGTRLTVT.

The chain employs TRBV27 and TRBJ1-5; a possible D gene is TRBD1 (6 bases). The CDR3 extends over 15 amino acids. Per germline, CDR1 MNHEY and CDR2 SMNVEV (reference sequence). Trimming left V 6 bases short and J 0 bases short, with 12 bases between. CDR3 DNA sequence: TGTGCCAGCAGGAGGACAGTCGATAGCAATCAGCCCCAGCATTTT. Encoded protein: CASRRTVDSNQPQHF.

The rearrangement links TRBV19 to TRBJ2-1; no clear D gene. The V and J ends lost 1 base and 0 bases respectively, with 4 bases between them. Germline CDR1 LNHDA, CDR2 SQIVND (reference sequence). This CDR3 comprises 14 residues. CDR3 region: CASSIVSSYNEQFF. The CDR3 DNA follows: TGTGCCAGTAGTATAGTCTCCTCCTACAATGAGCAGTTCTTC.

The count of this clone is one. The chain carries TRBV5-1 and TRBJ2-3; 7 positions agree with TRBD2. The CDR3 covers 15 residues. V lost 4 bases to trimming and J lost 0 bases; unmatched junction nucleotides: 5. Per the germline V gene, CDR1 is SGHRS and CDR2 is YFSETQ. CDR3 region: CASSPRTSSTDTQYF. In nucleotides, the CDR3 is TGCGCCAGCAGCCCCCGGACTAGTAGCACAGATACGCAGTATTTT.

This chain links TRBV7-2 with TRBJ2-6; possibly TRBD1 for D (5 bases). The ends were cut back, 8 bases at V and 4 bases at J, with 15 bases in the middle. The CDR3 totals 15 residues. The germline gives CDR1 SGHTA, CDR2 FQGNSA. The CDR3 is CASRMPGSGANVLTF. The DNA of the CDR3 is TGTGCCAGCCGAATGCCAGGGTCCGGGGCCAACGTCCTGACTTTC.

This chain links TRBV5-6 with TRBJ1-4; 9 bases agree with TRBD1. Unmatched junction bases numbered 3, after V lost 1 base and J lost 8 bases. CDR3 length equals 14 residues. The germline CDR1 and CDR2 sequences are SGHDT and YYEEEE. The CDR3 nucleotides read TGTGCCAGCAGCTTGCGGGACAGGGTAGAAAAACTGTTTTTT. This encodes CASSLRDRVEKLFF. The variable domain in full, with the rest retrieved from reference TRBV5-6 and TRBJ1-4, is DAGVTQSPTHLIKTRGQQVTLRCSPKSGHDTVSWYQQALGQGPQFIFQYYEEEERQRGNFPDRFSGHQFPNYSSELNVNALLLGDSALYLCASSLRDRVEKLFFGSGTQLSVL.

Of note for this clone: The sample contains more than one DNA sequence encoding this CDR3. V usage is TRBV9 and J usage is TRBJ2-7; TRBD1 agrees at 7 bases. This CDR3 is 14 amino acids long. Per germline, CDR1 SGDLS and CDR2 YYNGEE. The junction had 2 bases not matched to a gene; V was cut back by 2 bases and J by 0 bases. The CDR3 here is CASSVGTVSYEQYF. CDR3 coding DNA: TGTGCCAGCAGCGTTGGGACAGTCTCCTACGAGCAGTACTTC.

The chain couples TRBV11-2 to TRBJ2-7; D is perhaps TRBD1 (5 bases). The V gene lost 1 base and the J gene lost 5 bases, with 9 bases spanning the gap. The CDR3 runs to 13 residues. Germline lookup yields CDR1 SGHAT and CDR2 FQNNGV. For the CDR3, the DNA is TGTGCCAGCAGCTTAGTAGGGGCCGACGAGCAGTACTTC. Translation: CASSLVGADEQYF. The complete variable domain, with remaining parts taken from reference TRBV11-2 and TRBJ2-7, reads EAGVAQSPRYKIIEKRQSVAFWCNPISGHATLYWYQQILGQGPKLLIQFQNNGVVDDSQLPKDRFSAERLKGVDSTLKIQPAKLEDSAVYLCASSLVGADEQYFGPGTRLTVT.

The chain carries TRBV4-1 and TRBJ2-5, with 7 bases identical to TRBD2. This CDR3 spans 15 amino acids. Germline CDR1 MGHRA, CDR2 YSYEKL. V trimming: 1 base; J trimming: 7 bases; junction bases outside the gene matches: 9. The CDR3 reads CASSQVIAGVGTQYF. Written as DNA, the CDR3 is TGCGCCAGCAGCCAAGTTATCGCGGGAGTGGGGACCCAGTACTTC.

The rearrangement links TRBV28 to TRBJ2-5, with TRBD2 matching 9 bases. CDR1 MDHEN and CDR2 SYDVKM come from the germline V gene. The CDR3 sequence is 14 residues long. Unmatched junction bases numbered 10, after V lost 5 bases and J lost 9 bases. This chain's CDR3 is CASSPRGGPGAQYF. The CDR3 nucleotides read TGTGCCAGCAGTCCGCGGGGGGGTCCTGGGGCCCAGTACTTC. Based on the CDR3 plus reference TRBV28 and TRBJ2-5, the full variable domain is DVKVTQSSRYLVKRTGEKVFLECVQDMDHENMFWYRQDPGLGLRLIYFSYDVKMKEKGDIPEGYSVSREKKERFSLILESASTNQTSMYLCASSPRGGPGAQYFGPGTRLLVL.

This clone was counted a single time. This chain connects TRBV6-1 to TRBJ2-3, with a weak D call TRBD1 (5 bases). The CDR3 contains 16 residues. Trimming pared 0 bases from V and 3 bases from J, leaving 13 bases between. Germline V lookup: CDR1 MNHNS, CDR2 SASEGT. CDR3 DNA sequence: TGTGCCAGCAGTGAAGCTACAAGGGGTTCGACAGATACGCAGTATTTT. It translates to CASSEATRGSTDTQYF.

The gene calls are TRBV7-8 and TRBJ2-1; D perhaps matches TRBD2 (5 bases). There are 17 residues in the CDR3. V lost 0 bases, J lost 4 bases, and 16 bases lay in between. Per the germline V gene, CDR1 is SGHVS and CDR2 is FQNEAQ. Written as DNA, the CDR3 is TGTGCCAGCAGCTTAGCGCCGCGGGCGGGTGGGTACAATGAGCAGTTCTTC. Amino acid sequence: CASSLAPRAGGYNEQFF.

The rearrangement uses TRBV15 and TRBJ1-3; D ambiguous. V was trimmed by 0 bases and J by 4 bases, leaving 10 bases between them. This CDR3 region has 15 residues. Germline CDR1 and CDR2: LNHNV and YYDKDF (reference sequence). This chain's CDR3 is CATSREFLAGNTIYF. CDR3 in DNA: TGTGCCACCAGCAGAGAATTCCTGGCAGGAAACACCATATATTTT.

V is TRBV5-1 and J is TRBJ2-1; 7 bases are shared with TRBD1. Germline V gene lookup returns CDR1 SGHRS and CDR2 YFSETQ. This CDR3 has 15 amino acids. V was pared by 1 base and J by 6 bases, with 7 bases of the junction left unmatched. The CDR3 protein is CASSLTRQGVNEQFF. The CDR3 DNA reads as TGCGCCAGCAGCTTGACCAGGCAGGGGGTCAATGAGCAGTTCTTC.

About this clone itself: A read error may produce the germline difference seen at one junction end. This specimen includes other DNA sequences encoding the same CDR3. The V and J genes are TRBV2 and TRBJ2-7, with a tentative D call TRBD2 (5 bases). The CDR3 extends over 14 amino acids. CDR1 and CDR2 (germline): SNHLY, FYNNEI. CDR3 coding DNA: TGTGCCAGCAGGGAGAGGGTGAGCTCCTATGAGCAGTACTTC. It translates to CASRERVSSYEQYF.